The TCR beta chain described here comes from a study of technical replicates of blood from four donors. TCRdb keeps only in-frame clones here, not all; method: immunoSEQ multiplex PCR. The repertoire holds about 94,000 clones, with approximately 94% as singletons. This CDR3 spans 13 amino acids. Per the germline V gene, CDR1 is MGHRA and CDR2 is YSYEKL. V gave up 6 bases and J gave up 5 bases; unmatched junction bases: 4. The chain employs TRBV4-1 and TRBJ1-2, with 9 bases matching TRBD1. The sequencing sample was made of T cells isolated from PBMCs. This receptor was identified in a human donor in good health. For the CDR3, the DNA is TGCGCCAGCAGACCACAGGGGGCTTATGGCTACACCTTC. It translates to CASRPQGAYGYTF.